This passage covers 4 T cell receptor beta chains from one sample sequenced in a study of spatial heterogeneity in lung cancer. Findings and limits, study-wide: Tumors with more nonsynonymous mutations had more expanded intratumoral alpha and beta TCRs.

Time point denoted: sample taken at primary tumor resection. The antigens these receptors bind are not known. TCRdb redid the calling of the 5' RACE reads with MiXCR, one entry per CDR3 protein. The repertoire consists of about 7,400 distinct CDR3 sequences, with about 14% occurring once and the leading ten covering roughly 10%. This specimen was lung tumor tissue, taken at surgery. All receptors derive from a female donor with early-stage non-small cell lung cancer.

By proportion, this clonotype is medium-sized. The CDR3 DNA follows: TGCGCCAGCAGGGTGACAGGGTCTGGAAACACCATATATTTT. It yields the protein CASRVTGSGNTIYF. The chain employs TRBV5-1 and TRBJ1-3; 7 bases align to TRBD1. The V and J ends lost 5 bases and 1 base, in that order; junction bases with no gene match: 3. CDR1 and CDR2 (germline): SGHRS, YFSETQ. There are 14 residues in the CDR3.

Remarks on this clonotype: The junction and the germline gene differ at one end; a read error may be behind it. The J gene is TRBJ1-1, the V gene TRBV29-1; D is ambiguous. Germline V gives CDR1 SQVTM, CDR2 ANQGSEA. The CDR3 is 10 amino acids. The DNA for the CDR3 is TGCAGCGTCGAAGGCACTGAAGCTTTCTTT. Its translation is CSVEGTEAFF.

This clonotype was recorded at least ten times. J is TRBJ2-7 and V is TRBV28; D call uncertain. V lost 8 bases and J lost 3, with 11 bases in between. This CDR3 is built from 12 residues. Germline CDR1 reads MDHEN; CDR2 reads SYDVKM. The CDR3 sequence: CASSTRYYEQYF. CDR3 DNA: TGTGCCAGCTCGACACGGTACTACGAGCAGTACTTC. Variable domain in full (rest from reference TRBV28 and TRBJ2-7): DVKVTQSSRYLVKRTGEKVFLECVQDMDHENMFWYRQDPGLGLRLIYFSYDVKMKEKGDIPEGYSVSREKKERFSLILESASTNQTSMYLCASSTRYYEQYFGPGTRLTVT.

This clonotype was found many times. The V gene is TRBV2, the J gene TRBJ2-3, with D possibly called TRBD1 or TRBD2 (5 bases each). This CDR3 comprises 11 residues. Germline CDR1 SNHLY, CDR2 FYNNEI. The ends were cut back, 2 bases at V and 9 bases at J, with 6 bases in the middle. The CDR3 coding sequence is TGTGCCAGCAGTGAATGGGGGACGCAGTATTTT. It codes for CASSEWGTQYF.